The rows below give T cell receptor beta chains drawn from one sample of a study of early T cells in non-severe SARS-CoV-2 infection. In TCRdb, the 5' RACE reads were re-called with MiXCR into one record per CDR3 protein. The sample carries tens of thousands of distinct CDR3 sequences, roughly 12% recorded once. The source material was whole blood. The origin of the receptors is an adult who was a healthcare worker with PCR-confirmed SARS-CoV-2 infection or an uninfected control (not recorded which). The CDR3 runs from the conserved cysteine through the conserved F or W. D genes are given only for firm matches. Size is stated for part of the rows, as once, few or many counts, or as a class when the clone is expanded.

V gene	J gene	CDR3 length	clone size	D gene	CDR3 DNA	CDR3 protein
TRBV11-2	TRBJ2-2	13	many	TRBD1	TGTGCCAGCAGCCGACAGGGGATCGGGGAGCTGTTTTTT	CASSRQGIGELFF
TRBV20-1	TRBJ2-1	12	few	TRBD2	TGCAGTGCCGAGGGAGGGTTCGATGAGCAGTTCTTC	CSAEGGFDEQFF
TRBV6-4	TRBJ2-1	15	many	-	TGTGCCAGCAGTGAGAAAGGAGATCTGAACAATGAGCAGTTCTTC	CASSEKGDLNNEQFF
TRBV2	TRBJ2-3	15	few	-	TGTGCCAGCAGTGACTACAGGGCGGGAAAAGATACGCAGTATTTT	CASSDYRAGKDTQYF
TRBV20-1	TRBJ2-3	13	-	-	TGCAGTGCGGGCGACGGGGCCACAGATACGCAGTATTTT	CSAGDGATDTQYF
TRBV29-1	TRBJ2-1	15	-	TRBD2	TGCAGCGTCGGGTTAGCGGGAGGGTCCTACAATGAGCAGTTCTTC	CSVGLAGGSYNEQFF
TRBV27	TRBJ1-2	14	-	-	TGTGCCAGCAGAACCTCCAGGGACCGCTCTGGCTACACCTTC	CASRTSRDRSGYTF
TRBV28	TRBJ1-2	12	many	-	TGTGCCAGCAGTTTATGGAACTATGGCTACACCTTC	CASSLWNYGYTF
TRBV19	TRBJ2-2	15	many	-	TGTGCCAGTAGTATAGATCCCGTAAACACCGGGGAGCTGTTTTTT	CASSIDPVNTGELFF
TRBV20-1	TRBJ2-7	15	few	-	TGCAGTGCTCCTGACTTGGCGACGAGCTCCTACGAGCAGTACTTC	CSAPDLATSSYEQYF